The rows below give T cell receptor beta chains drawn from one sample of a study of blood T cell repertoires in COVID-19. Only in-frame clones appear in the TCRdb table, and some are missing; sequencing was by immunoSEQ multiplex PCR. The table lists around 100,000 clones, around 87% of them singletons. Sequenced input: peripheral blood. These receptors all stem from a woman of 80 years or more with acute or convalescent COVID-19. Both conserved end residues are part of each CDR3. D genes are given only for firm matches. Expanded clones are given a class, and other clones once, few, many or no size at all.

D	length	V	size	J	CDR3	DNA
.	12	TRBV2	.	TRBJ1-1	CAAGVRYTEAFF	TGTGCCGCGGGGGTAAGGTACACTGAAGCTTTCTTT
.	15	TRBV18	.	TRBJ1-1	CASSPLGGGYTEAFF	TGTGCCAGCTCACCATTGGGGGGAGGCTACACTGAAGCTTTCTTT
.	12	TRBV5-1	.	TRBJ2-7	CASSLAPHEQYF	TGCGCCAGCAGCTTGGCCCCTCACGAGCAGTACTTC
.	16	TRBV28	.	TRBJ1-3	CASRNGGVRAGNTIYF	TGTGCCAGCAGAAACGGGGGGGTCCGCGCTGGAAACACCATATATTTT
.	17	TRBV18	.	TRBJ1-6	CASSPPMGGMIRSPLHF	TGTGCCAGCTCACCACCGATGGGAGGTATGATACGATCACCCCTCCACTTT
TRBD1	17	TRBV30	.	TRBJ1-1	CAWSPRTGLRVNTEAFF	TGTGCCTGGAGTCCTAGGACAGGGTTAAGGGTGAACACTGAAGCTTTCTTT
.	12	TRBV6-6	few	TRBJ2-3	CASSYHTDTQYF	TGTGCCAGCAGTTACCACACAGATACGCAGTATTTT
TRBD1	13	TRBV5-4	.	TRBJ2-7	CASSLQGPYEQYF	TGTGCCAGCAGTTTACAGGGGCCCTACGAGCAGTACTTC
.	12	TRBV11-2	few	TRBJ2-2	CASSSNTGELFF	TGTGCCAGCAGCTCTAACACCGGGGAGCTGTTTTTT
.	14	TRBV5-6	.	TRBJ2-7	CASSSIQGSYEQYF	TGTGCCAGCAGCTCGATACAGGGCTCCTACGAGCAGTACTTC
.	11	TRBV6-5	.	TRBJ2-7	CASSRLYEQYF	TGTGCCAGCTCTCGGTTGTACGAGCAGTACTTC
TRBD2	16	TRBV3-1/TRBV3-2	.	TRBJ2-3	CASSQVVAGGPSPQYF	TGTGCCAGCAGCCAAGTAGTAGCGGGGGGGCCTAGTCCGCAGTATTTT
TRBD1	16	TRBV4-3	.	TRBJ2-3	CASSQDLGQITDTQYF	TGCGCCAGCAGCCAAGATTTGGGACAGATCACAGATACGCAGTATTTT
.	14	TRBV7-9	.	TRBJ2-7	CASSTGEFSYEQYF	TGTGCCAGCAGCACCGGGGAGTTTTCCTACGAGCAGTACTTC
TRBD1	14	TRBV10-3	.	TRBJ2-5	CAISAGGRAETQYF	TGTGCCATCAGTGCAGGGGGCCGGGCAGAGACCCAGTACTTC
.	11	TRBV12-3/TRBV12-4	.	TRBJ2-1	CASSLYNEQFF	TGTGCCAGCAGTCTTTACAATGAGCAGTTCTTC
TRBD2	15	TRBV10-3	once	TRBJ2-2	CAIRRTSGGDGELFF	TGTGCCATCAGGCGGACTAGCGGGGGGGACGGGGAGCTGTTTTTT
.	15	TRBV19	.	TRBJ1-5	CASSMTPYSNQPQHF	TGTGCCAGTAGTATGACACCTTATAGCAATCAGCCCCAGCATTTT
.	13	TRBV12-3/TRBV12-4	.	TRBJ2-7	CASSLGEHNEQYF	TGTGCCAGCAGCCTAGGGGAACACAACGAGCAGTACTTC
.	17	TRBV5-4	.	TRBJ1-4	CASSLLTRTDGAEKLFF	TGTGCCAGCAGCTTACTAACGAGGACAGACGGGGCTGAAAAACTGTTTTTT
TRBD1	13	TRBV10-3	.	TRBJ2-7	CAISPGQSIEQYF	TGTGCCATCAGTCCGGGACAGTCGATCGAGCAGTACTTC
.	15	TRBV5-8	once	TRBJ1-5	CASSFGRESNQPQHF	TGTGCCAGCAGCTTTGGCAGGGAAAGCAATCAGCCCCAGCATTTT
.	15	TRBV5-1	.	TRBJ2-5	CASSLGSSTQETQYF	TGCGCCAGCAGCTTGGGTAGCAGTACACAAGAGACCCAGTACTTC
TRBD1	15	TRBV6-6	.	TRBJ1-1	CASSYEGQGRTEAFF	TGTGCCAGCAGTTACGAGGGACAGGGGCGGACTGAAGCTTTCTTT
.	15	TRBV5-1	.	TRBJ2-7	CASSGFGIYGYEQYF	TGCGCCAGCAGCGGCTTCGGGATTTACGGGTACGAGCAGTACTTC
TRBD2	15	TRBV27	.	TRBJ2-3	CASRVGLAGVGTQYF	TGTGCCAGCAGAGTGGGACTAGCGGGGGTTGGTACGCAGTATTTT
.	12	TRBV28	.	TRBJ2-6	CASRASAEVLTF	TGTGCCAGCAGAGCGTCCGCGGAAGTCCTGACTTTC
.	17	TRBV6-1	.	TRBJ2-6	CASSEVAGSSGANVLTF	TGTGCCAGCAGTGAGGTGGCGGGGAGCTCTGGGGCCAACGTCCTGACTTTC